A selection of T cell receptor beta chains follows, all from one sample in a study of read filtering for tumor transcriptome and immune sequencing. TCRdb independently ran MiXCR on the reads; one entry per CDR3 protein. The table has 100,000 to 150,000 distinct CDR3 sequences, 13% seen once. Sequencing was done on a sample of a population of CD138-negative cells sorted from bone marrow. Source of these receptors: a donor older than 35 with multiple myeloma. Each CDR3 is given with its conserved first and last residue. Each record gives: J gene, V gene, D gene, clone size, CDR3 DNA, CDR3 protein. A D gene is named only where the DNA matches it firmly. Clone size is given for some rows only: seen once, a few or many times, or a class if the clone is expanded.

>TRBJ2-7|TRBV20-1|.|many
TGCAGTGCTAGAGAGAGCTCCTACGAGCAGTACTTC
CSARESSYEQYF
>TRBJ2-1|TRBV29-1|.|many
TGCAGCGTTTTGCGCCAGAGCCATGAGCAGTTCTTC
CSVLRQSHEQFF
>TRBJ2-2|TRBV6-4|TRBD1|many
TGTGCCAGCGCGCCATCAGGGGGCGGTGACGGGGAGCTGTTTTTT
CASAPSGGGDGELFF
>TRBJ2-3|TRBV20-1|TRBD1|many
TGCAGTGCTGGTTTCCCGGACAGGGGGCGCCTTGTTGGCGCAGATACGCAGTATTTT
CSAGFPDRGRLVGADTQYF
>TRBJ2-1|TRBV5-5|.|many
TGTGCCAGCAGCTGGGGGGACTCCTACAATGAGCAGTTCTTC
CASSWGDSYNEQFF
>TRBJ2-2|TRBV19|TRBD1|.
TGTGCCAGTACGGTACAGGGGGCGATCGGGGAGCTGTTTTTT
CASTVQGAIGELFF
>TRBJ2-5|TRBV29-1|.|many
TGCAGCGTTGATGGGGGGGGCCTGAGGGAGACCCAGTACTTC
CSVDGGGLRETQYF
>TRBJ1-1|TRBV29-1|.|many
TGCAGCGTGGAAAGGGGGTCTACTGAAGCTTTCTTT
CSVERGSTEAFF
>TRBJ2-2|TRBV3-1|TRBD1|.
TGTGCCAGCAGCCAAAACAGGGGGTCCGGGGAGCTGTTTTTT
CASSQNRGSGELFF
>TRBJ2-3|TRBV4-1|.|many
TGCGCCAGCAGCCAAGCCCCCCGCACAGATACGCAGTATTTT
CASSQAPRTDTQYF
>TRBJ2-7|TRBV9|.|many
TGTGCCAGCAGCGTAGCGATTAGCTCCTACGAGCAGTACTTC
CASSVAISSYEQYF
>TRBJ1-5|TRBV16|.|many
TGTGCCAGCAGCCAATTGGTCGGGGATCAGCCCCAGCATTTT
CASSQLVGDQPQHF
>TRBJ2-5|TRBV6-5|TRBD2|many
TGTGCCAGCCGCGGCCGACTGGCGGGGGGCTTCCCCCGGGAGACCCAGTACTTC
CASRGRLAGGFPRETQYF
>TRBJ2-3|TRBV5-1|TRBD1|many
TGCGCCAGCAGCTACATGACAGGGAGCACAGATACGCAGTATTTT
CASSYMTGSTDTQYF
>TRBJ2-5|TRBV6-1|TRBD2|.
TGTGCCAGCAGCGATCGGGGGCGGCTAGCGGGCCGAGAGACCCAGTACTTC
CASSDRGRLAGRETQYF
>TRBJ2-3|TRBV2|.|many
TGTGCCAGCACTGAAGAGGACTCGGCCTCTCAGTTT
CASTEEDSASQF
>TRBJ1-1|TRBV4-1|TRBD1|.
TGCGCCAGCAGCTGGGACAGGCCGAACACTGAAGCTTTCTTT
CASSWDRPNTEAFF
>TRBJ2-1|TRBV12-3/TRBV12-4|.|many
TGTGCCAGCGATACTAGCTTCGAAGGAAATGAGCAGTTCTTC
CASDTSFEGNEQFF
>TRBJ1-1|TRBV30|.|many
TGTGCCTGGAGTCTTGGAATTACTGAAGCTTTCTTT
CAWSLGITEAFF
>TRBJ2-1|TRBV12-3/TRBV12-4|TRBD2|many
TGTGCCAGCAGTGGACTAGCGACCTACAATGAGCAGTTCTTC
CASSGLATYNEQFF
>TRBJ2-7|TRBV28|.|many
TGTGCCAGCAGTTTACCTTACTACGAGCAGTACTTC
CASSLPYYEQYF